The T cell receptor beta chain described here comes from a study of cytomegalovirus exposure and HLA in healthy donors. V was pared by 0 bases and J by 3 bases, with 15 bases between. Germline assignment: CDR1 MNHEY and CDR2 SVGAGI. This CDR3 is 16 amino acids long. PCR involved 60 Vbeta and 13 Jbeta primers. Repertoires were generated with immunoSEQ multiplex PCR, while TCRdb's copy carries only in-frame clones and drops some. The listing records about 190,000 clones. This receptor was obtained from a man aged 25-40 years in good health and CMV-seronegative. V is TRBV6-5 and J is TRBJ2-7; tentative D call: TRBD2 (6 bases). The sample taken for sequencing was PBMCs. The CDR3 loop reads CASSYSGGDSLYEQYF. DNA for the CDR3: TGTGCCAGCAGTTACTCCGGGGGAGATTCCCTCTACGAGCAGTACTTC.